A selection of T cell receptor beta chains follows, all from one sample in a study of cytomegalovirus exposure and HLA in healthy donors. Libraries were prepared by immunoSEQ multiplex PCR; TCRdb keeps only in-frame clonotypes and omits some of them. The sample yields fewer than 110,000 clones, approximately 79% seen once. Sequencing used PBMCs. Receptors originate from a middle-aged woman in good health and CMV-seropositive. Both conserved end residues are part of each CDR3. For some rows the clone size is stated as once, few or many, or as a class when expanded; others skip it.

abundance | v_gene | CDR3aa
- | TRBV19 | CASSLGDRRNEKLFF
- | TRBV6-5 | CASQRGGQETQYF
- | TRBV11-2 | CASSDTGLTYEQYF
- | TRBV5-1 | CASSSSPTSGGADTQYF
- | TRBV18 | CASSPNPTGRYAVNF
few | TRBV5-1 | CASSNSVAFGANVLTF
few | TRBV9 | CASGTEPFGHTIYF
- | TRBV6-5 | CASSLAGDNSPLHF
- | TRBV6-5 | CASSPYTGVRYEQYF
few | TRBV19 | CASSTDSLNQPQHF
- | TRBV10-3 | CAISQTGTGNTGELFF
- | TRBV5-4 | CASKNTGREDEQYF
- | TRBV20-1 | CSAGHGQPQHF
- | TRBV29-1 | CSVAGGAVSYEQYF
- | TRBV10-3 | CAIKPSGGDLNEQFF
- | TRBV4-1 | CASSHRSSGTSDTQYF
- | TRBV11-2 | CASSPLISRGYYGYTF
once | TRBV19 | CASSIPGQTYGYTF
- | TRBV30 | CAWSPGAEAFF
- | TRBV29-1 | CSVVGGNTEAFF
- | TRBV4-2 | CASSQDRGETQYF
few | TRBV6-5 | CASTGSREQYF
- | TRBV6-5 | CASSYRSGQGETQYF
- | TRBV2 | CASRPRGADSGNTIYF
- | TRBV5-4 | CASSTSGGFGETQYF
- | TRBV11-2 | CASSPTLGTVSYEQYF
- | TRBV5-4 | CASSLDQGNTGELFF
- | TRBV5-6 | CASSLSSYEQYF
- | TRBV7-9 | CASTPRTIGEQFF
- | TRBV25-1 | CASNDGTIGAGELFF
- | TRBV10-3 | CAISETGTADWGYTF
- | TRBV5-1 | CASSPSGGGLWNEQFF
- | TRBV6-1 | CASSERAQPQHF
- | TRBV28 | CASRTANEKLFF
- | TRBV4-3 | CASSPDRGDGYTF
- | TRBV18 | CASSPLWGGFTEAFF
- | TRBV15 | CATSSRGWLQATQYF
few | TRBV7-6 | CASRGTGEETQYF
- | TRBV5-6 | CASSVDRGYEQYF
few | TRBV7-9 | CASSFQQETQYF
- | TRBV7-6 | CASSPRVGGTAEAFF
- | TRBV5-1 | CASSNPGLAGAMYYNEQFF